This T cell receptor (beta chain) was recovered during a study of early stage breast cancer tumors. Study overall: ER+/PR+/HER2- status applied to about 80% of the 16 invasive breast tumors. Each sample averaged approximately 9.7-fold read coverage.

Each sample had two DNA replicates, 0.5 ug blood or around 1.5 ug tissue. This table comes from immunoSEQ multiplex PCR, and its TCRdb copy is limited to in-frame clones, with some not included. The profile covers 6,000 to 10,000 clones, with 62% appearing a single time and 6% to 7.5% taken by the ten largest. General study points: In most of the 16 patients, blood comparison separated tumor from normal breast.

Details on this clone: What it recognizes is unknown.

The CDR3 contains 14 residues. The germline gives CDR1 SGDLS, CDR2 YYNGEE. J was trimmed by 6 bases and V by 0 bases; bases with no gene match: 4. The sequence was obtained from a person aged 65 to 85 with breast cancer. This chain joins TRBV9 and TRBJ1-2, with 8 nucleotides matching TRBD1. Specimen: breast tumor tissue. The CDR3: CASSVAPTGDGYTF. DNA of the CDR3: TGTGCCAGCAGCGTAGCTCCGACAGGGGATGGCTACACCTTC.